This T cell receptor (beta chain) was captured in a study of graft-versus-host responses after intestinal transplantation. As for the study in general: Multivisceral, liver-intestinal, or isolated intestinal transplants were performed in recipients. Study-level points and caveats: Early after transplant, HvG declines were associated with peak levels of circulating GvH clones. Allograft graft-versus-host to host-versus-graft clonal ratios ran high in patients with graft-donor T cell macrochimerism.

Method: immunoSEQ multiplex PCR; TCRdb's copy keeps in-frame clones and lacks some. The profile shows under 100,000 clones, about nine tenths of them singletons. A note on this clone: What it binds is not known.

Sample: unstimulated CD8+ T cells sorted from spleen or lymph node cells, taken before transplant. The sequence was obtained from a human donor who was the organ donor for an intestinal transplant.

CDR3 bases: TGTGCCAGCAGTACCTACAGGGGATCGACCGGGGAGCTGTTTTTT. Protein sequence: CASSTYRGSTGELFF. The gene calls are TRBV27 and TRBJ2-2; 7 bases map to TRBD1. This CDR3 has 15 amino acids. The ends lost 5 bases at V and 5 bases at J; junction bases unmatched: 8. Germline V gene sequence: CDR1 MNHEY, CDR2 SMNVEV (reference sequence).